This is a list of T cell receptor beta chains from one sample in a study. In TCRdb, the RT-PCR reads were re-called with MiXCR into one record per CDR3 protein. This sample has about 680,000 distinct CDR3 sequences, with approximately 14% found just once. Sequencing used memory CD4+ T cells from blood. The origin of the receptors is a female donor in good health, serving as a healthy control. Both conserved end residues are part of each CDR3. Fields, in order: J gene, CDR3 length, V gene, CDR3 protein.

TRBJ1-5,13,TRBV12-3/TRBV12-4,CASSYQYNQPQHF
TRBJ1-2,15,TRBV4-3,CASSQVVYRLYGYTF
TRBJ2-5,15,TRBV5-1,CASSSLWGGQETQYF
TRBJ2-1,15,TRBV20-1,CSAARGLAAYNEQFF
TRBJ1-5,15,TRBV15,CATSRERESNQPQHF
TRBJ2-7,16,TRBV6-2/TRBV6-3,CASNTVGTSGMHEQYF
TRBJ1-5,15,TRBV7-2,CASSFFGASNQPQHF
TRBJ2-5,14,TRBV30,CAWRLAGGRETQYF
TRBJ2-5,13,TRBV7-6,CASSLGELETQYF
TRBJ2-4,17,TRBV7-2,CASSLVWGGAAKNIQYF
TRBJ1-5,15,TRBV4-3,CASSQGEGSHQPQHF
TRBJ2-7,15,TRBV25-1,CASSHGPSDSYEQYF
TRBJ2-1,19,TRBV11-2,CASSLGAMGSGATYNEQFF
TRBJ2-5,17,TRBV6-4,CASSDSRSSEGLETQYF
TRBJ1-1,15,TRBV20-1,CSARVNPGQNTEAFF
TRBJ2-2,19,TRBV4-2,CASSQDHPYRERGTGELFF
TRBJ2-1,15,TRBV12-5,CASGPSGAYYNEQFF
TRBJ2-1,14,TRBV18,CASSPVGLQNEQFF
TRBJ1-5,16,TRBV6-2/TRBV6-3,CASSFPRTAKYQPQHF
TRBJ2-7,12,TRBV7-2,CASSQTDRVEYF
TRBJ2-1,13,TRBV7-9,CASRTGGYNEQFF
TRBJ1-4,15,TRBV5-1,CASSLDSGDDEKLFF
TRBJ2-5,15,TRBV6-6,CASSYPGTHQETQYF
TRBJ1-2,14,TRBV18,CASSPRGGGDGYTF
TRBJ2-1,14,TRBV20-1,CSAKAGGPQNEQFF
TRBJ2-4,12,TRBV28,CASSLDKNIQYF
TRBJ1-6,15,TRBV15,CATSRAPFEGSPLHF
TRBJ2-7,17,TRBV5-1,CASSSLGGRLSSYEQYF
TRBJ1-2,12,TRBV5-6,CASSLREYGYTF
TRBJ2-7,16,TRBV27,CASSLSGGQLTYEQYF
TRBJ2-2,18,TRBV27,CASSLPRLAGTPPGELFF
TRBJ1-2,13,TRBV20-1,CSAASGTSAGYTF
TRBJ2-3,13,TRBV12-3/TRBV12-4,CASSPPTGDTQYF
TRBJ2-1,14,TRBV20-1,CSARAGNIYNEQFF
TRBJ2-5,15,TRBV5-4,CASSHGGRYQETQYF
TRBJ2-5,16,TRBV15,CATSRGIAGSQETQYF
TRBJ2-3,13,TRBV2,CASSEDRLDTQYF
TRBJ2-5,15,TRBV12-3/TRBV12-4,CASSLQSGGAETQYF
TRBJ1-2,16,TRBV6-6,CASSYPPTGQHYGYTF
TRBJ2-1,15,TRBV12-3/TRBV12-4,CASSPSSGAYNEQFF
TRBJ2-5,16,TRBV4-2,CASSQGAPGTQETQYF
TRBJ2-1,18,TRBV4-1,CASSQDRRGSYGWNEQFF
TRBJ2-3,14,TRBV20-1,CSVPGLAGDDTQYF
TRBJ1-2,13,TRBV28,CASTQTSFGGYTF
TRBJ2-3,15,TRBV7-2,CASSTGLAITDTQYF
TRBJ2-2,15,TRBV29-1,CSVSAGAPNTGELFF
TRBJ2-1,13,TRBV5-8,CASSLDGHNEQFF
TRBJ2-7,13,TRBV28,CASAGAGPYEQYF
TRBJ1-4,15,TRBV12-3/TRBV12-4,CASSFGWQGGEKLFF
TRBJ2-5,13,TRBV12-3/TRBV12-4,CALWGWVQETQYF
TRBJ2-2,18,TRBV4-1,CASSQDLSGGIGTGELFF
TRBJ2-5,13,TRBV29-1,CSVVPGTQETQYF